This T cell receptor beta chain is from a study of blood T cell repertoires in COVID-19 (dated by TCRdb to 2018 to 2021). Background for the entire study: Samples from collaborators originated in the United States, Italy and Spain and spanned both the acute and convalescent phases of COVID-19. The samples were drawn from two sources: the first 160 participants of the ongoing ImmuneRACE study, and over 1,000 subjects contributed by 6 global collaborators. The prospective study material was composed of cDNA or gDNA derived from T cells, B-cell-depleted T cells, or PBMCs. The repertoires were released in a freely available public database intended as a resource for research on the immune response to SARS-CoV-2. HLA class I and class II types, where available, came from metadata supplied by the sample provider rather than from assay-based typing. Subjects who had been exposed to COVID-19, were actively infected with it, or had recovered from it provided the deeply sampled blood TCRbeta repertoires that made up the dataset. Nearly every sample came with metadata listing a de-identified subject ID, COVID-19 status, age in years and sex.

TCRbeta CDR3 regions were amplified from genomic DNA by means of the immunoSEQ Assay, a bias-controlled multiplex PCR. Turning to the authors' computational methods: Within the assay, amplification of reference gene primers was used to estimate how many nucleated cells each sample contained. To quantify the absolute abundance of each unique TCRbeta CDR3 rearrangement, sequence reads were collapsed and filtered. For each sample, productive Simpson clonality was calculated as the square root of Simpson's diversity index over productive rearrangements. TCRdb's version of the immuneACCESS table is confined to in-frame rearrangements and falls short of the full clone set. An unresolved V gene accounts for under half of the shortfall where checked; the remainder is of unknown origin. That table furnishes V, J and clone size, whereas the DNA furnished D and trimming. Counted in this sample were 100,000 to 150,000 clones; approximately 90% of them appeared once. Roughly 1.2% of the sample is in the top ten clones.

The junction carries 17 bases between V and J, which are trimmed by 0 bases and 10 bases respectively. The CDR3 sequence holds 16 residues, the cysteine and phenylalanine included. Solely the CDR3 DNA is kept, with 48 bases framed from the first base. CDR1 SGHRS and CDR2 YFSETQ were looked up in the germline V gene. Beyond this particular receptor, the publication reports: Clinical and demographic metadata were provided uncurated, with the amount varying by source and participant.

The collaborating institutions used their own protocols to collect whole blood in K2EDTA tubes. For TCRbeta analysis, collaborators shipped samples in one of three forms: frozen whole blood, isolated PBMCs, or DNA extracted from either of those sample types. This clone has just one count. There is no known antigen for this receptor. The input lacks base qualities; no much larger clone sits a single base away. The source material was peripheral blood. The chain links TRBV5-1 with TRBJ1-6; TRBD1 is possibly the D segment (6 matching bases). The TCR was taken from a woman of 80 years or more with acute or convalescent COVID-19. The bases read TGCGCCAGCAGCTTGGCCGTGCGGACAGAAAGATCACCCCTCCACTTT. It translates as CASSLAVRTERSPLHF.